Following are 2 T cell receptor beta chains from one sample sequenced in a study of cytomegalovirus exposure and HLA in healthy donors. Using immunoSEQ multiplex PCR, the repertoire was profiled, and TCRdb retains in-frame clones only, with some absent. The table records 150,000 to 200,000 clones, 75% to 90% of them present only once. The sequenced material came from PBMCs. These receptors were collected from a woman between 18 and 29 years old in good health and CMV-seronegative.

The chain is built from TRBV7-2 and TRBJ2-7, with 9 positions matching TRBD1. The V segment lost 3 bases and the J segment 5 bases; nucleotides outside the gene matches: 17. The germline gives CDR1 SGHTA, CDR2 FQGNSA. The CDR3 sequence is 18 residues long. The CDR3 loop is CASSFLDRRPGQGHEQYF. The DNA of the CDR3 is TGTGCCAGCAGCTTCCTAGACCGGAGGCCGGGACAGGGCCACGAGCAGTACTTC.

V gene TRBV19 combines with J gene TRBJ1-2, with D unresolved. The CDR3 runs to 16 residues. The V end lost 5 bases, the J end lost 0 bases, and 16 bases lay between the germline ends. CDR1 is LNHDA and CDR2 is SQIVND in the germline V gene (reference sequence). CDR3 DNA: TGTGCCAGTAGTGAGGGAGGAGGTTTAGCTAACTATGGCTACACCTTC. Translating it yields CASSEGGGLANYGYTF.